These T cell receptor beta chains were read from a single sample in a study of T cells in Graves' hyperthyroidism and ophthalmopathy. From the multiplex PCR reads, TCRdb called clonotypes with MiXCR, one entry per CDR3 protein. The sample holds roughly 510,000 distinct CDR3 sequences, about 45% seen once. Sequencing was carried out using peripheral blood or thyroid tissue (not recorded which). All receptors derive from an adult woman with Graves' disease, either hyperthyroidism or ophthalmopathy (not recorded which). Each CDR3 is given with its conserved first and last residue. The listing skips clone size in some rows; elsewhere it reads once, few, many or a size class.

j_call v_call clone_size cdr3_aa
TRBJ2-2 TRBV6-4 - CASHLRGTGELFF
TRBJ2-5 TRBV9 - CASSVAGGAGASETQYF
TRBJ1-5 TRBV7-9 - CASSFRRDLSNQPQHF
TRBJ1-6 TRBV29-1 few CSAGELGSPLHF
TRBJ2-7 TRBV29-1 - CSVDAAGTVYEQYF
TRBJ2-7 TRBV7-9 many CASSPTGGAPYEQYF
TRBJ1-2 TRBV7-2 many CASSSGTGFLDGYTF
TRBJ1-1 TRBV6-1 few CASSQGWRSTEAFF
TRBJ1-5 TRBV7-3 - CASSLTGRVGEGQPQHF
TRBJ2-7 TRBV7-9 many CASSSPTEGVLYEQYF
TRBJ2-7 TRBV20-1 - CSAPDNTYEQYF
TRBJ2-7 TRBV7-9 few CASGPLGPHEQYF
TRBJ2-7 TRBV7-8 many CASSPLIRGNEQYF
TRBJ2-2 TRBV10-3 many CAITSTTGELFF
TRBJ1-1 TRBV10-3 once CAIDGGRNTEAFF
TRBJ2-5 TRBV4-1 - CASSQNRVRETQYF
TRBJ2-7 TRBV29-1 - CSVGSPTGTYEQYF
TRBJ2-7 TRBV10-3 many CAISERGGQGSRGPYEQYF
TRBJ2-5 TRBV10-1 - CASSDGSAIEPGQGETQYF
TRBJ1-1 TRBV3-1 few CASSQRGGMNTEAFF
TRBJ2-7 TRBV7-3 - CASSSGPGQAYEQYF
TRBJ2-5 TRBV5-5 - CASGNRDGLVF
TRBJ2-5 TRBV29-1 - CSVVPRGGQETQYF
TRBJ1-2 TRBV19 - CASSAARGYGYTF
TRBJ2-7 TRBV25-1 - CASSLTVIGTYEQYF
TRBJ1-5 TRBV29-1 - CSVGTRGDQPQHF
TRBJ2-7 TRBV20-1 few CSARAAYEQYF
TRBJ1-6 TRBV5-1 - CASSAKLTGTPLHF
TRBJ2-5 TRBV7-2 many CASSSIAGSQETQYF
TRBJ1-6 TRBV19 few CASQGTWSSPLHF
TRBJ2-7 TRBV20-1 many CSALGGNDRVDEQYF
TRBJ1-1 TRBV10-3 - CAISEASGMNTEAFF
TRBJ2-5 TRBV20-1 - CSAPRQGGQETQYF
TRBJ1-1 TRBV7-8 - CASSLVGGAAEAFF
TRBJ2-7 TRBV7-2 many CASSSGTGGHNEQYF
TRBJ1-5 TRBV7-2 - CAWSNGQYSNQPQHF
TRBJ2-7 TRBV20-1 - CSALADQGPYEQYF
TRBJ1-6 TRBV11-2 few CASSLAGPSLPLHF
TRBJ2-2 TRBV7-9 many CASPPGGAGVVGELFF
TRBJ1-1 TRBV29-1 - CSVDRPQSSEAFF
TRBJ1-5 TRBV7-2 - CASSRRAGQGDQPQHF
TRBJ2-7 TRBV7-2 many CASSLDGGRAPYEQYF
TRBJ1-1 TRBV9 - CASSQTPLGQHEAFF
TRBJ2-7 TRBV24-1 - CATSDRDRDYEQYF
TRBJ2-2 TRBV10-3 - CAISEKRYTGELFF
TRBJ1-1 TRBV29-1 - CSGSRVNTEAFF
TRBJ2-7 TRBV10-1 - CASSERTGLAGGPPYEQYF